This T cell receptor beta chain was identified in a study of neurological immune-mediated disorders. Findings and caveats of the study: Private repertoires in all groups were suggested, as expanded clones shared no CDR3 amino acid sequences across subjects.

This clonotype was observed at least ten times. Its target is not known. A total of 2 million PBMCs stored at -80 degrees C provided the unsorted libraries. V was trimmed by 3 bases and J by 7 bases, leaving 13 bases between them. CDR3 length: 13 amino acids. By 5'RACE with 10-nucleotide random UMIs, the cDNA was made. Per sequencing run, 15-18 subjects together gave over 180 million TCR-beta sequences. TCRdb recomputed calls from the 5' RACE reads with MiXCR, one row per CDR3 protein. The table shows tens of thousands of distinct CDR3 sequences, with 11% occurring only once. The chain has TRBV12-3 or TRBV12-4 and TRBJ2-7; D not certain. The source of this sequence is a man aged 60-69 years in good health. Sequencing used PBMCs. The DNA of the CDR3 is TGTGCCAGCAGTTTTAGAACCGCGGATGAGCAGTACTTC. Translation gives CASSFRTADEQYF.